This entry describes one T cell receptor (beta chain). As yet, its antigen is unknown. The sample comes from a study of shared clonotypes between healthy human individuals. The study, taken as a whole, reports: Sharing across several donors was seen in 4% to 6.5% of naive CD4 clonotypes.

Sequencing used immunoSEQ multiplex PCR; TCRdb keeps in-frame clones, though not all of them. The sample lists about a million clones; more than 75% were seen once. Germline assignment: CDR1 SGHTA and CDR2 FQGNSA. The germline V and J ends were trimmed by 5 bases and 12 bases, with 14 bases remaining between them. The CDR3 has 12 amino acids. The chain carries TRBV7-2 and TRBJ2-1; tentatively, D is TRBD2 (6 bases). Material for sequencing was memory CD4+ T cells sorted from blood. Sample subset: CD45RA-negative fraction. This clonotype was sampled from a man aged 18 to 29 in good health. In DNA, the CDR3 is TGTGCCAGCAGCCTGCCGGGACTTCCGCAGTTCTTC. It yields the protein CASSLPGLPQFF.